A selection of T cell receptor beta chains follows, all from one sample in a study of T cell repertoires in cytomegalovirus infection. In TCRdb, the reads were re-called with MiXCR into one record per CDR3 protein. The data show approximately 770,000 distinct CDR3 sequences, 25% to 30% seen once. Their target antigens are unknown. The material was cultured CD8+ T cells from PBMCs, obtained from culture after CMV antigen stimulation. These TCRs come from a human donor in good health (CMV status not recorded). Some clones in this sample may be carry-over from other donors' samples. CDR3s include the opening cysteine and the closing phenylalanine or tryptophan. D genes are given only for firm matches. A row's size may be missing; if present it is once, few, many or a size class.

abundance: few; d_gene: TRBD2; v_gene: TRBV7-9; j_gene: TRBJ2-1; CDR3aa: CASSLSASGTSSNEQFF; CDR3nt: TGTGCCAGCAGCTTATCGGCCTCCGGGACTAGTTCCAATGAGCAGTTCTTC
abundance: few; d_gene: TRBD1; v_gene: TRBV7-9; j_gene: TRBJ1-5; CDR3aa: CASSSLDRGVRQPQHF; CDR3nt: TGTGCCAGCAGCTCCCTAGACAGGGGAGTTCGTCAGCCCCAGCATTTT
abundance: few; d_gene: TRBD1; v_gene: TRBV20-1; j_gene: TRBJ1-4; CDR3aa: CSAAGTANEKLFF; CDR3nt: TGCAGTGCTGCCGGGACAGCTAATGAAAAACTGTTTTTT
abundance: many; d_gene: NA; v_gene: TRBV7-9; j_gene: TRBJ2-3; CDR3aa: CANRDGALSTDTQYF; CDR3nt: TGTGCCAACCGGGACGGCGCGCTCAGCACAGATACGCAGTATTTT
abundance: few; d_gene: NA; v_gene: TRBV18; j_gene: TRBJ1-2; CDR3aa: CASSPSNANYGYTF; CDR3nt: TGTGCCAGCTCACCCAGCAACGCTAACTATGGCTACACCTTC
abundance: NA; d_gene: TRBD2; v_gene: TRBV7-6; j_gene: TRBJ2-1; CDR3aa: CASSSISGGDNNEQFF; CDR3nt: TGTGCCAGCAGCTCGATTAGCGGGGGGGACAACAATGAGCAGTTCTTC
abundance: many; d_gene: TRBD2; v_gene: TRBV6-5; j_gene: TRBJ2-3; CDR3aa: CASSSGLAGSTDTQYF; CDR3nt: TGTGCCAGCAGTTCTGGACTAGCGGGGAGCACAGATACGCAGTATTTT
abundance: NA; d_gene: TRBD2; v_gene: TRBV6-5; j_gene: TRBJ2-1; CDR3aa: CASSPQTSGGVNEQFF; CDR3nt: TGTGCCAGCAGTCCCCAGACTAGCGGGGGGGTTAATGAGCAGTTCTTC
abundance: few; d_gene: NA; v_gene: TRBV28; j_gene: TRBJ1-2; CDR3aa: CASLQRANYGYTF; CDR3nt: TGTGCCTCCCTTCAGAGGGCTAACTATGGCTACACCTTC
abundance: NA; d_gene: NA; v_gene: TRBV6-5; j_gene: TRBJ2-7; CDR3aa: CASSYSADSYEQYF; CDR3nt: TGTGCCAGCAGTTACTCGGCCGACAGTTACGAGCAGTACTTC
abundance: NA; d_gene: NA; v_gene: TRBV28; j_gene: TRBJ1-1; CDR3aa: CASSLTVQGMNTEAFF; CDR3nt: TGTGCCAGCAGTTTGACAGTCCAGGGGATGAACACTGAAGCTTTCTTT
abundance: NA; d_gene: TRBD2; v_gene: TRBV18; j_gene: TRBJ2-5; CDR3aa: CASSPGGIQETQYF; CDR3nt: TGTGCCAGCTCCCCGGGGGGGATCCAAGAGACCCAGTACTTC
abundance: few; d_gene: NA; v_gene: TRBV7-9; j_gene: TRBJ2-1; CDR3aa: CASSLKATGTYLYNEQFF; CDR3nt: TGTGCCAGCAGCTTAAAGGCTACCGGGACATATCTATACAATGAGCAGTTCTTC
abundance: few; d_gene: NA; v_gene: TRBV10-3; j_gene: TRBJ1-1; CDR3aa: CAISESYGSSAFF; CDR3nt: TGTGCCATCAGTGAGTCTTACGGCAGCTCGGCTTTCTTT
abundance: once; d_gene: NA; v_gene: TRBV2; j_gene: TRBJ1-6; CDR3aa: CASRHVSYNSPIHF; CDR3nt: TGTGCCAGCAGACACGTCTCCTATAATTCACCCATCCACTTT
abundance: NA; d_gene: TRBD2; v_gene: TRBV29-1; j_gene: TRBJ2-2; CDR3aa: CSVDPSSGGASTGELFF; CDR3nt: TGCAGCGTTGACCCTTCTAGCGGGGGGGCCTCCACCGGGGAGCTGTTTTTT
abundance: many; d_gene: NA; v_gene: TRBV12-3/TRBV12-4; j_gene: TRBJ2-7; CDR3aa: CASSPGRIEQYF; CDR3nt: TGTGCCAGCAGTCCCGGCCGAATCGAGCAGTACTTC
abundance: NA; d_gene: NA; v_gene: TRBV7-9; j_gene: TRBJ2-1; CDR3aa: CASGRTSYNEQFF; CDR3nt: TGTGCCAGTGGCAGGACTTCCTACAATGAGCAGTTCTTC
abundance: NA; d_gene: NA; v_gene: TRBV5-1; j_gene: TRBJ2-3; CDR3aa: CASSWDKASTDTQYF; CDR3nt: TGCGCCAGCAGCTGGGACAAAGCTAGCACAGATACGCAGTATTTT
abundance: NA; d_gene: NA; v_gene: TRBV4-2; j_gene: TRBJ1-1; CDR3aa: CASSQRARTEAFF; CDR3nt: TGTGCCAGCAGCCAGAGGGCGCGGACTGAAGCTTTCTTT
abundance: NA; d_gene: NA; v_gene: TRBV9; j_gene: TRBJ2-3; CDR3aa: CASSAQGRVGADTQYF; CDR3nt: TGTGCCAGCAGCGCCCAGGGGAGGGTAGGTGCAGATACGCAGTATTTT
abundance: NA; d_gene: NA; v_gene: TRBV3-1; j_gene: TRBJ2-5; CDR3aa: CASSQDHFQGETQYF; CDR3nt: TGTGCCAGCAGCCAAGACCATTTCCAGGGAGAGACCCAGTACTTC
abundance: many; d_gene: TRBD1; v_gene: TRBV7-9; j_gene: TRBJ2-5; CDR3aa: CASSPPDRGQETQYF; CDR3nt: TGTGCCAGCAGCCCCCCGGACAGGGGGCAAGAGACCCAGTACTTC
abundance: few; d_gene: TRBD2; v_gene: TRBV7-8; j_gene: TRBJ2-5; CDR3aa: CASSLSGGVYETQYF; CDR3nt: TGTGCCAGCAGTCTCAGCGGGGGGGTATATGAGACCCAGTACTTC
abundance: NA; d_gene: NA; v_gene: TRBV7-2; j_gene: TRBJ2-3; CDR3aa: CASSSPSAGSTDTQYF; CDR3nt: TGTGCCAGCAGCTCACCTAGCGCCGGGAGCACAGATACGCAGTATTTT
abundance: NA; d_gene: TRBD1; v_gene: TRBV7-8; j_gene: TRBJ1-2; CDR3aa: CVSSLATTGVYGYTF; CDR3nt: TGTGTCAGCAGCTTAGCGACTACAGGGGTCTATGGCTACACCTTC
abundance: NA; d_gene: NA; v_gene: TRBV6-5; j_gene: TRBJ2-1; CDR3aa: CASSQFRVVGNEQFF; CDR3nt: TGTGCCAGCAGCCAATTCAGGGTCGTGGGCAATGAGCAGTTCTTC
abundance: few; d_gene: TRBD1; v_gene: TRBV5-6; j_gene: TRBJ1-5; CDR3aa: CASSYRIQGRNQPQHF; CDR3nt: TGTGCCAGCAGCTACCGAATACAGGGGCGGAATCAGCCCCAGCATTTT
abundance: NA; d_gene: NA; v_gene: TRBV11-2; j_gene: TRBJ1-1; CDR3aa: CASSLVGWGFGTEAFF; CDR3nt: TGTGCCAGCAGCTTAGTCGGTTGGGGGTTCGGCACTGAAGCTTTCTTT
abundance: NA; d_gene: TRBD1; v_gene: TRBV2; j_gene: TRBJ1-1; CDR3aa: CASSVAEGRQGAENTEAFF; CDR3nt: TGTGCCAGCAGCGTTGCTGAGGGGCGACAGGGGGCGGAAAACACTGAAGCTTTCTTT
abundance: few; d_gene: NA; v_gene: TRBV10-3; j_gene: TRBJ1-1; CDR3aa: CAISDRAMNTEAFF; CDR3nt: TGTGCCATCAGTGATAGGGCGATGAACACTGAAGCTTTCTTT
abundance: NA; d_gene: NA; v_gene: TRBV4-1; j_gene: TRBJ2-2; CDR3aa: CASSQGPAGWNGELFF; CDR3nt: TGCGCCAGCAGCCAAGGGCCGGCGGGGTGGAACGGGGAGCTGTTTTTT
abundance: NA; d_gene: NA; v_gene: TRBV19; j_gene: TRBJ1-1; CDR3aa: CASSVGTGNTEAFF; CDR3nt: TGTGCCAGTAGTGTGGGGACTGGGAACACTGAAGCTTTCTTT
abundance: NA; d_gene: NA; v_gene: TRBV4-3; j_gene: TRBJ1-5; CDR3aa: CASSQDLFGQYNNQPQHF; CDR3nt: TGCGCCAGCAGCCAAGATCTTTTTGGGCAGTATAACAATCAGCCCCAGCATTTT
abundance: NA; d_gene: NA; v_gene: TRBV24-1; j_gene: TRBJ2-3; CDR3aa: CATSAEGTDTQYF; CDR3nt: TGTGCCACCAGTGCTGAAGGGACAGATACGCAGTATTTT
abundance: few; d_gene: TRBD2; v_gene: TRBV13; j_gene: TRBJ2-3; CDR3aa: CASSDTGTSGEPDTQYF; CDR3nt: TGTGCCAGCAGCGACACCGGGACTAGCGGGGAACCAGATACGCAGTATTTT
abundance: NA; d_gene: NA; v_gene: TRBV4-1; j_gene: TRBJ1-1; CDR3aa: CASSLHLMNTEAFF; CDR3nt: TGCGCCAGCAGCCTCCACCTTATGAACACTGAAGCTTTCTTT
abundance: few; d_gene: NA; v_gene: TRBV6-2/TRBV6-3; j_gene: TRBJ1-1; CDR3aa: CASSTNTGPVDAFF; CDR3nt: TGTGCCAGCAGTACCAATACAGGGCCCGTAGACGCTTTCTTT
abundance: NA; d_gene: TRBD2; v_gene: TRBV28; j_gene: TRBJ2-5; CDR3aa: CASSSPYNSGGPPGLQETQYF; CDR3nt: TGTGCCAGCAGTTCCCCCTATAATAGCGGGGGGCCGCCGGGCCTCCAAGAGACCCAGTACTTC
abundance: few; d_gene: TRBD1; v_gene: TRBV12-3/TRBV12-4; j_gene: TRBJ2-5; CDR3aa: CASNLRDRGDETQYF; CDR3nt: TGTGCCAGTAACCTCCGGGACAGGGGGGACGAGACCCAGTACTTC
abundance: NA; d_gene: NA; v_gene: TRBV10-2; j_gene: TRBJ1-4; CDR3aa: CASRTQGRNEKLFF; CDR3nt: TGCGCCAGCAGGACACAGGGACGGAATGAAAAACTGTTTTTT